This TCR beta chain emerged from a study of long-term antiretroviral therapy in people with HIV. Everyone in the study who had HIV was treated in the United States. Samples held 1-10 million cryopreserved PBMC before DNA extraction. V shed 4 bases and J shed 5 bases, with 12 bases lying between them. The CDR3 loop spans 13 amino acids. The germline V gene encodes CDR1 SQVTM and CDR2 ANQGSEA. Survey-level immunoSEQ v3.0 assays were run. Using immunoSEQ multiplex PCR, the repertoire was profiled, and TCRdb retains in-frame clones only, with some absent. Of 30,000 to 40,000 clones in the sample, around four fifths were seen once.

The gene calls are TRBV29-1 and TRBJ1-5; D is perhaps TRBD1 (5 bases). This receptor was taken from a man aged 18 to 35 with HIV. Specimen: unsorted PBMCs, collected 0.4 years before starting antiretroviral therapy. CDR3: CSVAWGEDQPQHF. The CDR3 DNA sequence: TGCAGCGTTGCGTGGGGGGAGGATCAGCCCCAGCATTTT.